A single T cell receptor (beta chain) is shown here with its context. The ends were cut back, 1 base at V and 7 bases at J, with 7 bases in the middle. The CDR3 extends over 12 amino acids. Looked up from germline, CDR1 is SEHNR and CDR2 is FQNEAQ (reference sequence). In the source study's methods: Scientists estimated how many nucleated cells there were by amplifying reference gene primers. Clones were sequenced by immunoSEQ multiplex PCR, and TCRdb holds only the in-frame ones, with some missing. Clone size and V and J calls were adopted from that table, with D and trimming inferred from the DNA. Among 76,000 or so clones, approximately 88% were seen once, and the ten largest hold 6.5% to 9.5%. The data were taken from a study of blood T cell repertoires in COVID-19. Overall study: Researchers got acute and convalescent COVID-19 samples from the United States, Italy and Spain. T cells, B-cell-depleted T cells, or PBMCs supplied cDNA or gDNA.

The source is a young man with acute or convalescent COVID-19. Input material: peripheral blood. V gene TRBV7-9 combines with J gene TRBJ1-1, with D hard to call. The CDR3 reads CASSLGTDEAFF. The CDR3 DNA is TGTGCCAGCAGCTTAGGAACAGATGAAGCTTTCTTT. Drawing the rest from reference TRBV7-9 and TRBJ1-1, the complete variable domain is DTGVSQNPRHKITKRGQNVTFRCDPISEHNRLYWYRQTLGQGPEFLTYFQNEAQLEKSRLLSDRFSAERPKGSFSTLEIQRTEQGDSAMYLCASSLGTDEAFFGQGTRLTVV.